This record concerns one T cell receptor beta chain sequence. The data were taken from a study of blood T cell repertoires in COVID-19. About the research overall: The origin of the acute and convalescent COVID-19 samples was the United States, Italy and Spain. The cDNA or gDNA used as material had been derived from T cells, B-cell-depleted T cells, or PBMCs.

Original processing notes: Nucleated cell counts were estimated from reference gene primer amplification. Data came from immunoSEQ multiplex PCR; TCRdb stores just in-frame clones and leaves some out. The V and J calls and the clone size are those of that table, but D and trimming were determined from the DNA. The table lists roughly 150,000 clones, around 80% of them singletons, with approximately 5% in the top ten. CDR1 is LGHNA and CDR2 is YNFKEQ in the germline V gene. V lost 4 bases to trimming and J lost 3 bases; unmatched junction nucleotides: 9. The CDR3 is 16 residues long. This clonotype originated in a woman aged 50 to 65 with acute or convalescent COVID-19. The material sequenced was peripheral blood. This chain links TRBV4-2 with TRBJ2-7; 10 bases match TRBD1. The DNA for the CDR3 is TGTGCCAGCAGCCCGGAGCAGGGACAGGGGCGCTACGAGCAGTACTTC. Protein product: CASSPEQGQGRYEQYF.